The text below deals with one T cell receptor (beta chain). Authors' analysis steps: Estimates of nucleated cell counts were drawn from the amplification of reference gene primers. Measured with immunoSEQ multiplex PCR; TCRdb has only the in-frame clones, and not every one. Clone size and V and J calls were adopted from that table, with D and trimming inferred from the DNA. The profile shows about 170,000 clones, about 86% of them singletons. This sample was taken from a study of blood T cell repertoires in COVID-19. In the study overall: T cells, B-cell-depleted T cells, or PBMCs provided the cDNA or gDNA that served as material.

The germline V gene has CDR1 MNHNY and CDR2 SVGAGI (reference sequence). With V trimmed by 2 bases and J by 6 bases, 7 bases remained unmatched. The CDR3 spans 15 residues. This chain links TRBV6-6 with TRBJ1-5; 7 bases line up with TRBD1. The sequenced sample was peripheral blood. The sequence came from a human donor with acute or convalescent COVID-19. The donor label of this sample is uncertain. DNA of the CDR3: TGTGCCAGCAGTTACGGGCAGGGGGGTACTCAGCCCCAGCATTTT. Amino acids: CASSYGQGGTQPQHF.